The clone carrying this TCR beta chain showed up just a few times. The data belong to a study of blood T cell repertoires in COVID-19. The CDR3 has 15 residues. Germline CDR1 and CDR2: MNHEY and SMNVEV (reference sequence). The germline V and J ends were trimmed by 5 bases and 3 bases, with 16 bases remaining between them. Original data processing: For nucleated cells, counts were estimated from reference gene primer amplification. Data came from immunoSEQ multiplex PCR; TCRdb stores just in-frame clones and leaves some out. The DNA gave D and trimming, while V, J and clone size come from that table. The sample holds about 200,000 clones, around nine tenths seen once.

The sequenced sample consisted of peripheral blood. The sequence was collected from a woman aged 35 to 49 with acute or convalescent COVID-19. The rearrangement joins TRBV27 to TRBJ1-2; D perhaps matches TRBD1 (5 bases). CDR3: CASSPRDLTYYGYTF. DNA of the CDR3: TGTGCCAGCAGTCCCAGGGATCTTACCTACTATGGCTACACCTTC.